The 5 T cell receptor beta chains below were found in one sample sequenced in a study of blood T cell repertoires in COVID-19. Using immunoSEQ multiplex PCR, the repertoire was profiled, and TCRdb retains in-frame clones only, with some absent. The sample contains about 300,000 clones, more than 70% of which appear only once. Sequenced: peripheral blood. The source of these receptors is a woman in her thirties who had recovered from COVID-19.

The gene calls are TRBV6-2 or TRBV6-3 and TRBJ1-5, with D unresolved. In germline, CDR1 is MNHEY, CDR2 SVGEGT. The length of the CDR3 is 13 residues. The ends were cut back, 7 bases at V and 4 bases at J, with 11 bases in the middle. The CDR3 reads CASTPRVNQPQHF. CDR3 bases: TGTGCCAGCACCCCACGGGTGAATCAGCCCCAGCATTTT.

The rearrangement joins TRBV5-1 to TRBJ1-3; D is unclear. Trimming took 0 bases from V and 0 from J, leaving 10 bases between them. The CDR3 has 16 residues. Germline CDR1 is SGHRS and CDR2 is YFSETQ. The DNA of the CDR3 is TGCGCCAGCAGCTTGGCCCCGGAGCTCTCTGGAAACACCATATATTTT. Translation gives CASSLAPELSGNTIYF. The full variable domain, rest sourced from reference TRBV5-1 and TRBJ1-3, is KAGVTQTPRYLIKTRGQQVTLSCSPISGHRSVSWYQQTPGQGLQFLFEYFSETQRNKGNFPGRFSGRQFSNSRSEMNVSTLELGDSALYLCASSLAPELSGNTIYFGEGSWLTVV.

The V call is TRBV2, the J call TRBJ2-3, with D perhaps matching TRBD1 (6 bases). V dropped 8 bases and J dropped 0 bases, with 24 bases sitting between them. Germline-derived CDR1 and CDR2 are SNHLY and FYNNEI. This CDR3 is built from 18 residues. The CDR3 DNA follows: TGTGCCAGCCAAGCGGAAGACAGGAAATCCTTCAGCACAGATACGCAGTATTTT. Translating gives CASQAEDRKSFSTDTQYF. Complete variable domain (other parts from reference TRBV2 and TRBJ2-3): EPEVTQTPSHQVTQMGQEVILRCVPISNHLYFYWYRQILGQKVEFLVSFYNNEISEKSEIFDDQFSVERPDGSNFTLKIRSTKLEDSAMYFCASQAEDRKSFSTDTQYFGPGTRLTVL.

This clone was detected only a few times. V and J are TRBV27 and TRBJ2-2; possible D gene TRBD1, 5 bases. Looked up from germline, CDR1 is MNHEY and CDR2 is SMNVEV (reference sequence). Trimming removed 5 bases from V and 8 bases from J, with 12 bases in between. This CDR3 has 13 residues. CDR3: CASSATVLGELFF. Written as DNA, the CDR3 is TGTGCCAGCAGTGCGACAGTTTTGGGGGAGCTGTTTTTT.

A single count supports this clone. The chain has TRBV4-1 and TRBJ1-6; the match to TRBD1 covers 7 bases. After removal of 4 bases from V and 7 bases from J, the junction contained 19 bases not matched to a gene. Germline loops: CDR1 MGHRA, CDR2 YSYEKL. The CDR3 spans 19 residues. The CDR3 loop is CASSRRGFLGDSMNSPLHF. As DNA, the CDR3 is TGCGCCAGCAGCCGGCGGGGATTCTTGGGGGACAGCATGAATTCACCCCTCCACTTT.